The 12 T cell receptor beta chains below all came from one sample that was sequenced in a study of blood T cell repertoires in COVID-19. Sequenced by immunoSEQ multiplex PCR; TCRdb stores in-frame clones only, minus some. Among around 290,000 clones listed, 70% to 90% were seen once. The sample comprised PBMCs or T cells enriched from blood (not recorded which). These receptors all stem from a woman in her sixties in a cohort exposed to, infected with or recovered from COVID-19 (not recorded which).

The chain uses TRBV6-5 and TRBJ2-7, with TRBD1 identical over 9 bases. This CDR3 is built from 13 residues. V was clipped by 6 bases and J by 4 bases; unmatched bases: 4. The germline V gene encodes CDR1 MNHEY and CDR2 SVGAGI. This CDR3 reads CASRGQGRYEQYF. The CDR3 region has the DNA TGTGCCAGCAGGGGACAGGGCAGGTACGAGCAGTACTTC.

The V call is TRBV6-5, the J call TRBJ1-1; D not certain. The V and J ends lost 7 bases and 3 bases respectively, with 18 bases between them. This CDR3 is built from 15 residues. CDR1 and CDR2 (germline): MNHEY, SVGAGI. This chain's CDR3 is CASIKPRVAYTEAFF. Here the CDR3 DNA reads TGTGCCAGCATTAAACCGAGGGTAGCGTACACTGAAGCTTTCTTT.

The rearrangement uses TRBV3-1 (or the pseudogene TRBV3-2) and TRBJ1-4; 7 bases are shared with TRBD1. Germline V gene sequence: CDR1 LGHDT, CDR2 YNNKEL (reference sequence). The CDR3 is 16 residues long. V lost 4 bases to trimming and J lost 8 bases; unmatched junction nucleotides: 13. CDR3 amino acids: CASSLAEGQTKEKLFF. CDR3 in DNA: TGTGCCAGCAGCCTAGCTGAGGGACAGACAAAGGAAAAACTGTTTTTT.

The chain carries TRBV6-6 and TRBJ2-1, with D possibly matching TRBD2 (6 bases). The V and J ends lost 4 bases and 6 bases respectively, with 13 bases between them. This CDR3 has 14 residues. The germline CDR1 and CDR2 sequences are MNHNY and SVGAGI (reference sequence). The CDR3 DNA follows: TGTGCCAGCAGTTTCTCCGGGAGAAGCAATGAGCAGTTCTTC. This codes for CASSFSGRSNEQFF.

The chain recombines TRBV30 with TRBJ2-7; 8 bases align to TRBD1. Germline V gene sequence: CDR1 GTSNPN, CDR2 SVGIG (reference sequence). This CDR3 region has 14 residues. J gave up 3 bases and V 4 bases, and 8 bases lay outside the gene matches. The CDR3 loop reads CAWNYAGGVYEQYF. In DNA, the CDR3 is TGTGCCTGGAATTATGCAGGGGGCGTCTACGAGCAGTACTTC.

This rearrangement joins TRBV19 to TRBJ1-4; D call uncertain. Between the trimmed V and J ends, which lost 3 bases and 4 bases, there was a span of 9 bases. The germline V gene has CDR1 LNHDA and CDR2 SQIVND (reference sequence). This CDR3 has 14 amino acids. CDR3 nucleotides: TGTGCCAGTAGTATGATACCGAGTAATGAAAAACTGTTTTTT. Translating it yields CASSMIPSNEKLFF.

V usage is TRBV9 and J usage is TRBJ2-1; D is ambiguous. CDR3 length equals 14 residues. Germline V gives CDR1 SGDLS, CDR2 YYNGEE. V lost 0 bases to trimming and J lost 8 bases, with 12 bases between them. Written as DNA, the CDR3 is TGTGCCAGCAGCGTAGACCGAGCGTTGGATGAGCAGTTCTTC. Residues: CASSVDRALDEQFF.

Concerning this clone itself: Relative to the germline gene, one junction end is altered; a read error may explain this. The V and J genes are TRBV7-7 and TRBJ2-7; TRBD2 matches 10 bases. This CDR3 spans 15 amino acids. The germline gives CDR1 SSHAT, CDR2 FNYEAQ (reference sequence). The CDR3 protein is CASSLGPSGSNEQYF. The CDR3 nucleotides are TGTGCTAGCAGCTTAGGTCCTAGCGGGAGTAACGAGCAGTACTTC.

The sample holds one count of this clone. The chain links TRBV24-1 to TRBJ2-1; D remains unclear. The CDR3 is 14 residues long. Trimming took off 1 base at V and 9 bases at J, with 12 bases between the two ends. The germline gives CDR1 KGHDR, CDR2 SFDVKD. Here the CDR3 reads CATSDFRQVTEQFF. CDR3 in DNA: TGTGCCACCAGTGATTTCAGGCAAGTCACTGAGCAGTTCTTC.

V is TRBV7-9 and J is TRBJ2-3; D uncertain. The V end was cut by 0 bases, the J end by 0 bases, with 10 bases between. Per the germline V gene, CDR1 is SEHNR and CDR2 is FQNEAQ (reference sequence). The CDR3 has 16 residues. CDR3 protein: CASSLARSTSTDTQYF. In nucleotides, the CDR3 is TGTGCCAGCAGCTTAGCGAGGAGTACTAGCACAGATACGCAGTATTTT.

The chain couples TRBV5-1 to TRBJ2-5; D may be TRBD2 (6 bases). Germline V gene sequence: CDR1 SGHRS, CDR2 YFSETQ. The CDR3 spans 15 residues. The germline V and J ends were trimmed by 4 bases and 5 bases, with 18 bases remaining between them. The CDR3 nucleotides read TGCGCCAGCAGCCAACTTGGGGCGGGATCGGAGACCCAGTACTTC. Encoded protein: CASSQLGAGSETQYF.

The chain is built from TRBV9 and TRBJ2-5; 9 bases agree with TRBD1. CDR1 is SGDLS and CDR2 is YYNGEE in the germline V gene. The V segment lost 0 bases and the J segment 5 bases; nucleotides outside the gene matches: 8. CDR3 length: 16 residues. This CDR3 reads CASSVEGTGSGETQYF. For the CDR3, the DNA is TGTGCCAGCAGCGTAGAAGGGACAGGGAGCGGGGAGACCCAGTACTTC.